This T cell receptor beta chain was found in a study of cytomegalovirus exposure and HLA in healthy donors. The CDR3 is made up of 13 amino acids. The germline CDR1 and CDR2 sequences are LNHDA and SQIVND (reference sequence). V dropped 5 bases and J dropped 1 base, with 6 bases sitting between them. The PCR ran on 60 Vbeta and 13 Jbeta primers. Sequenced by immunoSEQ multiplex PCR; TCRdb stores in-frame clones only, minus some. Among about 200,000 clones listed, 75% to 85% were seen once. General study results and limits: V- and J-gene trimming of TCR beta was linked (in a later analysis) to a missense DCLRE1C variant.

As for this clone: What it binds is not known.

The gene calls are TRBV19 and TRBJ1-5; D is ambiguous. The sequence was collected from a woman in her forties in good health and CMV-seronegative. The material sequenced was PBMCs. As DNA, the CDR3 is TGTGCCAGTAGTTATCAGAGCAATCAGCCCCAGCATTTT. Protein sequence: CASSYQSNQPQHF.